These 13 T cell receptor beta chains were sequenced from one sample in a study of regulatory T cells in long-lasting Graves disease. Time point denoted: newly diagnosed GD, antithyroid drugs for less than 3 months. Scientists built the TCR library using RNA that was extracted from PBMCs. Libraries of TCR beta came from iRepertoire HTBI primers plus Arm-PCR of CDR3 regions. TCRdb processed the multiplex PCR reads anew with MiXCR; each CDR3 protein has one entry. The table records roughly 350,000 distinct CDR3 sequences, 15% to 20% of them present only once. This sample was shared with a second study, whose subject was T cells in Graves' hyperthyroidism and ophthalmopathy.

The sample here was peripheral blood mononuclear cells (PBMCs), taken at new diagnosis, from a patient treated with antithyroid drugs. The receptors come from a man aged 35 to 55 with Graves disease.

In this sample, this clonotype turned up many times. V is TRBV7-3 and J is TRBJ2-3; D call uncertain. The CDR3 is 12 amino acids. The V gene's germline CDR1 is SGHTA and CDR2 FQGTGA. Trimming removed 5 bases from V and 5 bases from J, with 8 bases in between. CDR3 coding DNA: TGTGCCAGCAGCAAGACCGGAGATACGCAGTATTTT. Amino acid sequence: CASSKTGDTQYF.

The rearrangement joins TRBV7-9 to TRBJ1-1; D not certain. This CDR3 is built from 12 residues. Between the trimmed V and J ends, which lost 4 bases and 8 bases, there was a span of 11 bases. Germline V gene data show CDR1 as SEHNR and CDR2 as FQNEAQ (reference sequence). The CDR3 region has the DNA TGTGCCAGCAGCTACCAGATAGGGGAAGCTTTCTTT. This codes for CASSYQIGEAFF.

This clonotype was counted between two and nine times. The V call is TRBV5-1, the J call TRBJ1-4; a weak D match, TRBD1 (6 bases). The V end lost 7 bases, the J end lost 8 bases, and 21 bases lay between the germline ends. The germline CDR1 and CDR2 sequences are SGHRS and YFSETQ. The CDR3 has 15 residues. Written as DNA, the CDR3 is TGCGCCAGCCGGGGTGGGGGCATTCGTTTCGAAAAACTGTTTTTT. It is translated as CASRGGGIRFEKLFF.

This clonotype was counted a few times. The V gene is TRBV7-2, the J gene TRBJ2-2; D gene ambiguous. V lost 3 bases and J 0 bases, leaving 8 bases between the germline ends. Germline V CDR1 and CDR2: SGHTA, FQGNSA. The CDR3 has 15 residues. CDR3 region: CASSLRTTNTGELFF. The CDR3 DNA is TGTGCCAGCAGCTTGCGTACAACGAACACCGGGGAGCTGTTTTTT.

Details on this clonotype: Possible read error: a much larger clone is one base away. Here the CDR3 DNA reads TGTGCCAGCAGCTTAGGGCAGTTCACTGAAGCTTTCTTT. Its protein product is CASSLGQFTEAFF. V usage is TRBV11-2 and J usage is TRBJ1-1; D not certain. Trimming took off 1 base at V and 4 bases at J, with 7 bases between the two ends. CDR3 length: 13 amino acids. In germline, CDR1 is SGHAT, CDR2 FQNNGV. The whole variable domain, remainder taken from reference TRBV11-2 and TRBJ1-1, is EAGVAQSPRYKIIEKRQSVAFWCNPISGHATLYWYQQILGQGPKLLIQFQNNGVVDDSQLPKDRFSAERLKGVDSTLKIQPAKLEDSAVYLCASSLGQFTEAFFGQGTRLTVV.

This clonotype came up many times. This rearrangement joins TRBV3-1 to TRBJ2-7; D is unclear. Trimming took off 4 bases at V and 0 bases at J, with 10 bases between the two ends. From germline, CDR1 is LGHDT and CDR2 YNNKEL (reference sequence). The CDR3 is 14 amino acids. CDR3 bases: TGTGCCAGCAGCCCGCAAGCAAGCTCCTACGAGCAGTACTTC. It yields the protein CASSPQASSYEQYF.

This clonotype turned up a few times. The V call is TRBV29-1, the J call TRBJ2-7, with TRBD2 as a possible D gene (6 bases). This CDR3 contains 12 residues. Trimming took 6 bases from V and 6 from J, leaving 15 bases between them. Per germline, CDR1 SQVTM and CDR2 ANQGSEA. CDR3 residues: CSVWDFGPEQYF. The CDR3, as DNA: TGCAGCGTCTGGGACTTTGGCCCCGAGCAGTACTTC.

The chain couples TRBV12-3 or TRBV12-4 to TRBJ1-1, with D maybe TRBD1 (6 bases). This CDR3 comprises 13 residues. The V end was cut by 6 bases, the J end by 6 bases, with 14 bases between. The CDR3, as DNA: TGTGCCAGCAGCAGAGGGGGTCCGCCTGAAGCTTTCTTT. Protein product: CASSRGGPPEAFF.

On this clonotype itself: This probably arose from a read error, given a far larger clone one base away. The chain is built from TRBV12-3 or TRBV12-4 and TRBJ2-7; D perhaps matches TRBD1 (6 bases). Judging by the DNA end, TRBJ2-3 fits better; the J call may be wrong. CDR3 size: 15 residues. DNA of the CDR3: TGTGCCAGCAGTTTACGTAGCGAGGGGGTTGGTACGCAGTATTTT. Residues: CASSLRSEGVGTQYF.

This clonotype was observed many times. The V and J genes are TRBV28 and TRBJ2-3, with TRBD2 as a possible D gene (6 bases). V was cut by 1 base and J by 2 bases, with 13 bases left in between. CDR1 and CDR2 from the germline V gene are MDHEN and SYDVKM. The CDR3 has 16 residues. The CDR3, as DNA: TGTGCCAGCAGTTTATTCGGCGGGGATTACACAGATACGCAGTATTTT. It specifies CASSLFGGDYTDTQYF. The whole variable domain, remainder taken from reference TRBV28 and TRBJ2-3, is DVKVTQSSRYLVKRTGEKVFLECVQDMDHENMFWYRQDPGLGLRLIYFSYDVKMKEKGDIPEGYSVSREKKERFSLILESASTNQTSMYLCASSLFGGDYTDTQYFGPGTRLTVL.

This clonotype was recorded a few times. The V and J genes are TRBV6-2 or TRBV6-3 and TRBJ2-7; D remains ambiguous. CDR3 length: 12 amino acids. CDR1 MNHEY and CDR2 SVGEGT come from the germline V gene. V was trimmed by 5 bases and J by 2 bases, leaving 7 bases between them. The CDR3 reads CASSVTPYEQYF. CDR3 bases: TGTGCCAGCAGTGTCACTCCCTACGAGCAGTACTTC.

Of note for this clonotype: It may be a read error: a sequence one base away is much more abundant. This chain joins TRBV30 and TRBJ1-1; D call uncertain. The CDR3 totals 13 residues. The germline gives CDR1 GTSNPN, CDR2 SVGIG (reference sequence). This CDR3 is CARSSDPRTEAFF. CDR3 DNA sequence: TGTGCCCGGAGTAGCGATCCTCGCACTGAAGCTTTCTTT.

This clonotype was detected many times. The chain couples TRBV5-6 to TRBJ2-5, with a possible D match to TRBD2 (6 bases). The V end was cut by 6 bases, the J end by 5 bases, with 20 bases between. Germline lookup yields CDR1 SGHDT and CDR2 YYEEEE. This CDR3 contains 15 residues. The CDR3 DNA follows: TGTGCCAGCACCCCCGGCAGGGACTCATGGGAGACCCAGTACTTC. Translation gives CASTPGRDSWETQYF.